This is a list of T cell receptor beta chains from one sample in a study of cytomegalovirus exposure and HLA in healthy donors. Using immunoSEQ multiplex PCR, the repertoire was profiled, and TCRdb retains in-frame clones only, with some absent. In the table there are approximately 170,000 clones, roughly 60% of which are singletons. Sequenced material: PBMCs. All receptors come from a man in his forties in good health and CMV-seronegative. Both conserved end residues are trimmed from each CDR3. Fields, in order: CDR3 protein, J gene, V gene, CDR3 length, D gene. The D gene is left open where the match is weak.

ASSVGWGTYNEQF,TRBJ2-1,TRBV27,13,-
ASSLDGLTGGSADGYT,TRBJ1-2,TRBV11-2,16,TRBD1
ASSEATGTGGAKNIQY,TRBJ2-4,TRBV2,16,TRBD1
ASSQLVLNTQY,TRBJ2-3,TRBV4-1,11,-
ASRAPWTGGYT,TRBJ1-2,TRBV19,11,TRBD1
ASSLTGGDNQPQH,TRBJ1-5,TRBV5-5,13,TRBD1
ASSYSTGTGTQY,TRBJ2-3,TRBV6-5,12,-
AWRPGLAADTQY,TRBJ2-3,TRBV30,12,TRBD2
ASSFREGNSTDTQY,TRBJ2-3,TRBV27,14,TRBD2
ASSLTGTGGEQY,TRBJ2-7,TRBV7-2,12,TRBD1
AWSGTSGGAGELF,TRBJ2-2,TRBV30,13,TRBD2
ASSDLGGEQY,TRBJ2-7,TRBV4-1,10,-
ASSLSGRGGTYEQY,TRBJ2-7,TRBV28,14,TRBD2
ASSPLTSGFQETQY,TRBJ2-5,TRBV4-2,14,TRBD2